The clone carrying this T cell receptor beta chain was recorded a few times. The data were taken from a study of OX40 agonist ivuxolimab in advanced cancers. Profiling relied on immunoSEQ multiplex PCR, and the TCRdb table lists in-frame clones only, not all of them. The table shows around 90,000 clones, with more than 75% occurring only once. CDR1 is SGHAT and CDR2 is FQNNGV in the germline V gene. Trimming left V 5 bases short and J 7 bases short, with 18 bases between. The CDR3 spans 15 residues. This specimen was CD4+ or CD8+ T cells sorted from blood, taken in a trial of the OX40 agonist ivuxolimab. The source is an adult with an advanced solid tumor such as melanoma, head and neck, liver or kidney cancer. The chain has TRBV11-2 and TRBJ1-5; D not resolved. Here the CDR3 DNA reads TGTGCCAGCAGCCCTATTGGAGCCCAGGAACAGCCCCAGCATTTT. Its translation: CASSPIGAQEQPQHF. Full variable domain (remainder filled in from reference TRBV11-2 and TRBJ1-5): EAGVAQSPRYKIIEKRQSVAFWCNPISGHATLYWYQQILGQGPKLLIQFQNNGVVDDSQLPKDRFSAERLKGVDSTLKIQPAKLEDSAVYLCASSPIGAQEQPQHFGDGTRLSIL.